The 29 T cell receptor beta chains below all came from one sample that was sequenced in a study of Graves' ophthalmopathy and Graves' hyperthyroidism. Amplified material comprised TCR beta CDR3 regions derived from RNA transcripts. HTBI-primed first-round RT-PCR preceded second-round multiplex PCR. Each CDR3 protein is one row after TCRdb ran MiXCR on the multiplex PCR reads. The profile shows hundreds of thousands of distinct CDR3 sequences, about 44% of them singletons. Material for sequencing was peripheral blood. The origin of the receptors is an adult man with Graves' ophthalmopathy.

CDR3 in amino acids: CASSQSSIGSVRYEQYV. CDR3 DNA sequence: TGCGCCAGCAGCCAATCTTCTATTGGGAGCGTAAGGTACGAGCAGTACGTC. The J gene is TRBJ2-7, the V gene TRBV4-3, with a possible D match to TRBD2 (5 bases). The CDR3 totals 17 residues. The germline V gene encodes CDR1 LGHNA and CDR2 YSLEER. Between the trimmed V and J ends, which lost 2 bases and 4 bases, there was a span of 21 bases.

This clonotype was detected many times. The chain employs TRBV7-9 and TRBJ1-4; D ambiguous. The CDR3 has 14 amino acids. Per the germline V gene, CDR1 is SEHNR and CDR2 is FQNEAQ (reference sequence). Trimming took off 5 bases at V and 0 bases at J, with 7 bases between the two ends. The CDR3 is CASSPTTTNEKLFF. The CDR3 coding sequence is TGTGCCAGCAGCCCAACAACAACTAATGAAAAACTGTTTTTT.

This clonotype came up a few times. This sequence joins TRBV20-1 and TRBJ2-5; possibly TRBD1 or TRBD2 for D (5 bases each). V was pared by 2 bases and J by 0 bases, with 16 bases between. The germline gives CDR1 DFQATT, CDR2 SNEGSKA (reference sequence). The CDR3 spans 16 residues. The DNA of the CDR3 is TGCAGTGCTAGACAACTAGGGGTGAGCTACCAAGAGACCCAGTACTTC. It yields the protein CSARQLGVSYQETQYF.

This clonotype appeared a few times. The chain uses TRBV7-2 and TRBJ1-1, with D perhaps matching TRBD1 (5 bases). Looked up from germline, CDR1 is SGHTA and CDR2 is FQGNSA. Trimming took off 5 bases at V and 1 base at J, with 14 bases between the two ends. There are 15 residues in the CDR3. The CDR3, as DNA: TGTGCCAGCAGCCCAAACCAGGGATGGAACACTGAAGCTTTCTTT. Translated, it gives CASSPNQGWNTEAFF.

Details on this clonotype: One base away lies a much larger clone, so this may be a sequencing read error. This chain joins TRBV10-3 and TRBJ2-5; no clear D. The CDR3 contains 15 residues. Germline V gene sequence: CDR1 ENHRY, CDR2 SYGVKD. The CDR3 coding sequence is TGTGCCACCAGTGAGTCATTAGGAGTATCCGAGACCCAGTACTTC. Its protein product is CATSESLGVSETQYF.

This clonotype was observed many times. V gene TRBV7-6 combines with J gene TRBJ1-2; TRBD1 matches at 8 bases. CDR1 is SGHVS and CDR2 is FNYEAQ in the germline V gene. Trimming took 1 base from V and 3 from J; bases not matched to a gene: 4. The CDR3 runs 15 residues. CDR3 coding DNA: TGTGCCAGCAGCTTAGAGCAGGGGGCTTACTATGGCTACACCTTC. Its translation is CASSLEQGAYYGYTF.

Comment on this clonotype: Because it lacks the conserved phenylalanine or tryptophan at the end, this CDR3 is likely a read error. The chain links TRBV19 to TRBJ1-5; D is uncertain. The CDR3 contains 15 residues. Looked up from germline, CDR1 is LNHDA and CDR2 is SQIVND (reference sequence). CDR3 loop: CANSIGQTSNQPQHI. The CDR3 nucleotides are TGTGCCAATAGTATAGGTCAGACGAGCAATCAGCCCCAGCATATT.

The chain has TRBV25-1 and TRBJ1-2; D perhaps matches TRBD1 (5 bases). This CDR3 comprises 17 residues. The V end lost 4 bases, the J end lost 2 bases, and 20 bases lay between the germline ends. The germline CDR1 and CDR2 sequences are MGHDK and SYGVNS. The CDR3, as DNA: TGTGCCAGCAGTGCTAGAGATCCCCAGGGTTCCAACTATGGCTACACCTTC. This encodes CASSARDPQGSNYGYTF.

There are a few counts of this clonotype. The chain recombines TRBV7-2 with TRBJ1-2; 10 nucleotides match TRBD1. The CDR3 spans 17 residues. CDR1 and CDR2 (germline): SGHTA, FQGNSA. Trimming removed 6 bases from V and 8 bases from J; junction bases left unmatched: 18. CDR3 protein: CASSYRGHRQGAEGYTF. In DNA form, the CDR3 reads TGTGCCAGCAGTTATAGGGGACACCGACAGGGGGCAGAAGGCTACACCTTC. The complete variable domain, with remaining parts taken from reference TRBV7-2 and TRBJ1-2, reads GAGVSQSPSNKVTEKGKDVELRCDPISGHTALYWYRQSLGQGLEFLIYFQGNSAPDKSGLPSDRFSAERTGGSVSTLTIQRTQQEDSAVYLCASSYRGHRQGAEGYTFGSGTRLTVV.

There are many counts of this clonotype. The CDR3 protein is CASSVGPHYGYTF. The DNA for the CDR3 is TGTGCCAGCAGTGTAGGACCCCACTATGGCTACACCTTC. The rearrangement uses TRBV2 and TRBJ1-2; D is ambiguous. In germline, CDR1 is SNHLY, CDR2 FYNNEI. Trimming pared 4 bases from V and 3 bases from J, leaving 9 bases between. The CDR3 has 13 amino acids. Based on the CDR3 plus reference TRBV2 and TRBJ1-2, the full variable domain is EPEVTQTPSHQVTQMGQEVILRCVPISNHLYFYWYRQILGQKVEFLVSFYNNEISEKSEIFDDQFSVERPDGSNFTLKIRSTKLEDSAMYFCASSVGPHYGYTFGSGTRLTVV.

There are many counts of this clonotype. This chain links TRBV11-2 with TRBJ1-2; the D is unclear. V lost 4 bases and J lost 6, with 9 bases in between. Germline V gives CDR1 SGHAT, CDR2 FQNNGV. This CDR3 is built from 12 residues. The CDR3 nucleotides read TGTGCCAGCAGCTCCACCATTCATGGCTACACCTTC. Encoded protein: CASSSTIHGYTF.

This chain joins TRBV5-1 and TRBJ2-7; D possibly corresponds to TRBD1 (7 bases). Germline CDR1 and CDR2: SGHRS and YFSETQ. V lost 0 bases and J lost 1, with 14 bases in between. The length of the CDR3 is 16 residues. CDR3 coding DNA: TGCGCCAGCAGCTTGGGTTCCCAGGGGGGTTCCTACGAGCAGTACTTC. Its translation: CASSLGSQGGSYEQYF.

As regards this clonotype: Lacking the conserved final phenylalanine or tryptophan, this CDR3 likely reflects a read error. This chain uses TRBV20-1 with TRBJ1-2; 7 bases align to TRBD1. The germline V gene encodes CDR1 DFQATT and CDR2 SNEGSKA (reference sequence). The V and J ends lost 5 bases and 2 bases, in that order; junction bases with no gene match: 5. This CDR3 comprises 13 residues. The CDR3 DNA sequence: TGCAGTGCTGGGACAGAAACAAACTATGGCTACACCCTC. This gives the protein CSAGTETNYGYTL.

The V gene is TRBV15, the J gene TRBJ2-5; possible D gene TRBD1, 5 bases. This CDR3 is built from 13 residues. V lost 5 bases and J lost 2, with 9 bases in between. CDR1 is LNHNV and CDR2 is YYDKDF in the germline V gene (reference sequence). The CDR3 sequence: CATSFRQQETQYF. DNA of the CDR3: TGTGCCACCAGCTTCCGACAGCAAGAGACCCAGTACTTC.

Remarks on this clonotype: Since a much larger clone is just one base distant, this may be a read error. The CDR3 region has the DNA TGTGCCAGCAGCTTTCGGCCGGTGAACACTGGAGCTTTCTTT. Amino acid sequence: CASSFRPVNTGAFF. The chain combines TRBV7-9 with TRBJ1-1; no clear D. The CDR3 contains 14 residues. Germline V gene sequence: CDR1 SEHNR, CDR2 FQNEAQ (reference sequence).

The chain carries TRBV12-3 or TRBV12-4 and TRBJ1-1; no reliable D call. The CDR3 is 11 residues long. V lost 3 bases and J 5 bases, leaving 4 bases between the germline ends. The CDR3 nucleotides read TGTGCCAGCAGTTTTAGTACTGAAGCTTTCTTT. Translated, it gives CASSFSTEAFF.

The chain is built from TRBV2 and TRBJ2-7; no clear D gene. The germline CDR1 and CDR2 sequences are SNHLY and FYNNEI. The ends were cut back, 2 bases at V and 0 bases at J, with 14 bases in the middle. The CDR3 has 16 residues. Written as DNA, the CDR3 is TGTGCCAGCAGTGAAAGTCGGGTCAAGAGCTCCTACGAGCAGTACTTC. Its translation: CASSESRVKSSYEQYF.

The rearrangement joins TRBV5-4 to TRBJ1-2; possibly TRBD1 for D (6 bases). V lost 7 bases and J lost 5, with 12 bases in between. The CDR3 totals 12 residues. Germline CDR1 SGHNT, CDR2 YYREEE (reference sequence). The CDR3 bases are TGTGCCAGCGCCGGCAGGGGTTATGGCTACACCTTC. The encoded protein is CASAGRGYGYTF.

The gene calls are TRBV25-1 and TRBJ2-5; 8 positions match TRBD1. The CDR3 extends over 13 amino acids. CDR1 is MGHDK and CDR2 is SYGVNS in the germline V gene. J gave up 9 bases and V 4 bases, and 7 bases lay outside the gene matches. The CDR3 spells CASSALTGVSQYF. CDR3 coding DNA: TGTGCCAGCAGTGCCCTGACAGGGGTGTCCCAGTACTTC.

This clonotype turned up a few times. The chain has TRBV15 and TRBJ1-6; 11 positions agree with TRBD1. Germline V gives CDR1 LNHNV, CDR2 YYDKDF (reference sequence). The junction had 3 bases not matched to a gene; V was cut back by 1 base and J by 10 bases. The CDR3 is 15 residues long. The DNA for the CDR3 is TGTGCCACCAGCAGAGGGACAGGGGGCTTGTCACCCCTCCACTTT. This sequence encodes CATSRGTGGLSPLHF.

There are a few counts of this clonotype. Written as DNA, the CDR3 is TGTGCCAGTAGGGACAGGGGACTGGTGGAGACCCAGTACTTC. It yields the protein CASRDRGLVETQYF. The J gene is TRBJ2-5, the V gene TRBV19; 9 nucleotides match TRBD1. J gave up 5 bases and V 6 bases, and 7 bases lay outside the gene matches. The germline gives CDR1 LNHDA, CDR2 SQIVND (reference sequence). CDR3 length: 14 amino acids.

This clonotype has a single count. A much more abundant neighbour one base away suggests this may be a read error. This chain connects TRBV9 to TRBJ2-5; D gene uncertain. Germline V gene lookup returns CDR1 SGDLS and CDR2 YYNGEE. The CDR3 is 13 residues long. The CDR3 protein is CASSPRVQEIQYF. In DNA, the CDR3 is TGTGCCAGCAGTCCTAGGGTGCAAGAGATCCAGTACTTC. The full variable domain, with the rest looked up from reference TRBV9 and TRBJ2-5, is DSGVTQTPKHLITATGQRVTLRCSPRSGDLSVYWYQQSLDQGLQFLIQYYNGEERAKGNILERFSAQQFPDLHSELNLSSLELGDSALYFCASSPRVQEIQYFGPGTRLLVL.

This rearrangement joins TRBV10-3 to TRBJ1-4, with 9 bases identical to TRBD1. Trimming removed 10 bases from V and 6 bases from J; junction bases left unmatched: 12. The germline gives CDR1 ENHRY, CDR2 SYGVKD. The CDR3 loop spans 15 amino acids. The CDR3 DNA follows: TGTGCCAGCAAGCTACAGGGGGCGCAATATGAAAAACTGTTTTTT. Its translation is CASKLQGAQYEKLFF.

In regard to this clonotype: One end of the junction does not line up with germline, which may come from a read error. V gene TRBV20-1 combines with J gene TRBJ1-5; D possibly corresponds to TRBD1 (6 bases). The CDR3 is made up of 15 amino acids. In germline, CDR1 is DFQATT, CDR2 SNEGSKA (reference sequence). The CDR3 region is CSARALGGSDQPQHF. The DNA for the CDR3 is TGCAGTGCTAGAGCGCTAGGGGGTAGCGATCAGCCCCAGCATTTT.

This chain links TRBV20-1 with TRBJ1-1; D is undetermined. The length of the CDR3 is 14 residues. The germline CDR1 and CDR2 sequences are DFQATT and SNEGSKA (reference sequence). Trimming took 7 bases from V and 0 from J, leaving 15 bases between them. CDR3 coding DNA: TGCAGTGGGAGCGACGGATCCATGAACACTGAAGCTTTCTTT. The encoded protein is CSGSDGSMNTEAFF.

A remark on this clonotype: One base away lies a much larger clone, so this may be a sequencing read error. This chain uses TRBV2 with TRBJ1-2; D call uncertain. V was shortened by 5 bases and J by 1 base, with 14 bases between the two germline ends. CDR3 length: 15 amino acids. Germline V gives CDR1 SNHLY, CDR2 FYNNEI. The CDR3 coding sequence is TGTGCCAGCAGTCCACTCGGCGCTAGTAACTATGGCTACACCTTC. Translation gives CASSPLGASNYGYTF.

On this clonotype: The junction shows a germline mismatch at one end, possibly a read error. The chain uses TRBV25-1 and TRBJ2-5, with D possibly matching TRBD1 (5 bases). The CDR3 extends over 15 amino acids. CDR1 and CDR2 from the germline V gene are MGHDK and SYGVNS. CDR3 DNA sequence: TGTGCCAGCAGTGAAAATAATAGGGGCCCTAAAGAGACCCTTTTC. As protein: CASSENNRGPKETLF. Based on the CDR3 plus reference TRBV25-1 and TRBJ2-5, the full variable domain is EADIYQTPRYLVIGTGKKITLECSQTMGHDKMYWYQQDPGMELHLIHYSYGVNSTEKGDLSSESTVSRIRTEHFPLTLESARPSHTSQYLCASSENNRGPKETLFGPGTRLLVL.

Written as DNA, the CDR3 is TGCAGTCTCCCCCGTCCGGAGACCCAGTACTTC. It is translated as CSLPRPETQYF. V usage is TRBV20-1 and J usage is TRBJ2-5; D is unclear. There are 11 residues in the CDR3. With 8 bases removed from V and 5 bases from J, the gap between germline ends came to 12 bases. The germline gives CDR1 DFQATT, CDR2 SNEGSKA (reference sequence).

The rearrangement uses TRBV25-1 and TRBJ2-7; TRBD1 matches 9 bases. There are 14 residues in the CDR3. CDR1 and CDR2 from the germline V gene are MGHDK and SYGVNS. The junction had 3 bases not matched to a gene; V was cut back by 3 bases and J by 3 bases. For the CDR3, the DNA is TGTGCCAGCAGTGATCGACAGGGGGACTACGAGCAGTACTTC. Protein product: CASSDRQGDYEQYF.